This entry lists 6 T cell receptor beta chains sequenced from one sample in a study of T-cell reconstitution after alpha-beta-depleted transplantation in children. It was with unique molecular identifiers that the TCRbeta library was prepared. TCRdb recomputed calls from the PCR reads with MiXCR, one row per CDR3 protein. The sample holds hundreds of thousands of distinct CDR3 sequences, around 13% seen once. The source material was PBMCs from the stem cell graft donor, sampled from the stem cell graft. The source of these receptors is a human donor who donated a stem cell graft to a child with acute lymphoblastic leukemia.

The rearrangement uses TRBV30 and TRBJ2-3, with 7 bases that match TRBD2. Germline-derived CDR1 and CDR2 are GTSNPN and SVGIG (reference sequence). Trimming cost V 0 bases and J 4 bases; bases outside gene matches: 7. The length of the CDR3 is 15 residues. The CDR3 sequence: CAWSVRRERADTQYF. The CDR3 DNA follows: TGTGCCTGGAGTGTACGGCGGGAGAGGGCAGATACGCAGTATTTT.

The table lists this clonotype with many counts. CDR3 nucleotides: TGCAGCGTTGAAGATCGGCGAGGGGGCGGTGAGACCCAGTACTTC. Translated: CSVEDRRGGGETQYF. This rearrangement joins TRBV29-1 to TRBJ2-5; TRBD1 agrees at 7 bases. The CDR3 has 15 residues. In germline, CDR1 is SQVTM, CDR2 ANQGSEA. The J segment lost 5 bases and the V segment lost 0 bases, leaving 9 bases of the junction unmatched.

The CDR3 is CASSFGTSGSRSYNEQFF. In nucleotides, the CDR3 is TGTGCCAGCAGCTTTGGGACTAGCGGGAGTCGGTCCTACAATGAGCAGTTCTTC. J is TRBJ2-1 and V is TRBV5-5, with 14 bases aligning to TRBD2. This CDR3 comprises 18 residues. CDR1 is SGHKS and CDR2 is YYEKEE in the germline V gene (reference sequence). With 2 bases clipped from V and 1 base from J, the junction kept 5 bases outside the gene matches.

This clonotype was seen at least ten times. The chain links TRBV25-1 to TRBJ2-5; perhaps TRBD2 as D (5 bases). Per the germline V gene, CDR1 is MGHDK and CDR2 is SYGVNS. CDR3 length: 13 residues. Trimming removed 5 bases from V and 5 bases from J, with 12 bases in between. CDR3 residues: CASSPFGEETQYF. CDR3 in DNA: TGTGCCAGCAGTCCCTTTGGGGAGGAGACCCAGTACTTC.

This chain uses TRBV5-6 with TRBJ2-7; D not certain. The CDR3 loop spans 14 amino acids. Between the trimmed V and J ends, which lost 4 bases and 2 bases, there was a span of 13 bases. CDR1 and CDR2 (germline): SGHDT, YYEEEE. Here the CDR3 reads CASSLLRNPYEQYF. Here the CDR3 DNA reads TGTGCCAGCAGCCTTCTCAGGAATCCCTACGAGCAGTACTTC. Full variable domain (missing parts from reference TRBV5-6 and TRBJ2-7): DAGVTQSPTHLIKTRGQQVTLRCSPKSGHDTVSWYQQALGQGPQFIFQYYEEEERQRGNFPDRFSGHQFPNYSSELNVNALLLGDSALYLCASSLLRNPYEQYFGPGTRLTVT.

This clonotype was seen only a few times. CDR3 sequence (DNA): TGTGCCAGCAGCTTACTAGGGAACCAGGACGAGCAGTACTTC. This translates into CASSLLGNQDEQYF. The chain has TRBV7-2 and TRBJ2-7, with D uncertain. Germline CDR1 reads SGHTA; CDR2 reads FQGNSA. The V end was cut by 2 bases, the J end by 5 bases, with 13 bases between. The CDR3 covers 14 residues.